The 21 T cell receptor beta chains below were found in one sample sequenced in a study of T cells after yellow fever vaccination (dated by TCRdb to the late 2010s). The sample's treatment or condition label is to be understood as: live attenuated yellow fever vaccine strain. Library preparation was by 5' RACE. These reads were obtained on an Illumina NovaSeq 6000. TCRdb trimmed the raw reads at Q25, called clones with MiXCR and kept productive beta chains. Every entry covers one CDR3 protein and lists the most common genes and DNA from its rows. The sample contains fewer than 450,000 distinct CDR3 sequences, almost 4% of them found a single time. Together, the top ten hold 20% to 25% of the sample. Sequenced here: PBMCs, sampled 5 days after the yellow fever booster vaccination. The receptors derive from a man aged 18-30 years who received the YFV17D yellow fever vaccine.

There are a few counts of this clonotype. The chain employs TRBV5-1 and TRBJ1-1, with D tentatively TRBD1 (5 bases). Germline V gene sequence: CDR1 SGHRS, CDR2 YFSETQ. V was cut by 4 bases and J by 3 bases, with 16 bases left in between. The CDR3 consists of 15 residues. CDR3 region: CASSPGDSRDTEAFF. CDR3 coding DNA: TGCGCCAGCAGCCCCGGGGACTCCCGGGACACTGAAGCTTTCTTT.

The gene calls are TRBV10-3 and TRBJ2-2; D uncertain. The CDR3 runs 14 residues. Trimming took off 6 bases at V and 0 bases at J, with 8 bases between the two ends. Germline assignment: CDR1 ENHRY and CDR2 SYGVKD. CDR3 coding DNA: TGTGCCATCAGGCTCGAGCCGAACACCGGGGAGCTGTTTTTT. Translating gives CAIRLEPNTGELFF.

This clonotype has ten or more counts. The rearrangement joins TRBV20-1 to TRBJ1-3; D gene ambiguous. Trimming cost V 5 bases and J 3 bases, with 11 bases left between them. The CDR3 contains 13 residues. CDR1 is DFQATT, CDR2 SNEGSKA, per germline (reference sequence). CDR3 coding DNA: TGCAGTGCTCCGGGGATAGGTGGAAACACCATATATTTT. As protein: CSAPGIGGNTIYF.

The V call is TRBV7-9, the J call TRBJ1-5, with a possible D match to TRBD1 (6 bases). V lost 6 bases and J lost 2, with 11 bases in between. The CDR3 has 14 residues. Germline CDR1 SEHNR, CDR2 FQNEAQ (reference sequence). The CDR3 spells CASSGRGGNQPQHF. The CDR3 DNA sequence: TGTGCCAGCAGTGGCAGGGGTGGCAATCAGCCCCAGCATTTT.

This clonotype was counted between two and nine times. V usage is TRBV11-2 and J usage is TRBJ2-5; no clear D gene. The CDR3 totals 12 residues. Germline loops: CDR1 SGHAT, CDR2 FQNNGV. Trimming shortened V by 6 bases and J by 5 bases, and 10 bases separated the two germline ends. The CDR3 coding sequence is TGTGCCAGCAGTCGGATCGCCGAGACCCAGTACTTC. Translation: CASSRIAETQYF.

This clonotype was found a few times. The genes are TRBV3-1 and TRBJ1-1, with D perhaps matching TRBD1 (5 bases). The germline V gene encodes CDR1 LGHDT and CDR2 YNNKEL (reference sequence). V gave up 1 base and J gave up 0 bases, with 15 bases separating them. The CDR3 has 17 amino acids. CDR3 protein: CASSQVLRGQMNTEAFF. DNA of the CDR3: TGTGCCAGCAGCCAAGTTCTCCGCGGACAAATGAACACTGAAGCTTTCTTT.

In its sample, this clonotype was seen many times. J is TRBJ1-5 and V is TRBV3-1, with D perhaps matching TRBD1 (5 bases). The CDR3 runs to 15 residues. V was pared by 5 bases and J by 2 bases, with 13 bases between. Germline CDR1 is LGHDT and CDR2 is YNNKEL (reference sequence). The CDR3 region is CASSGTWGGNQPQHF. CDR3 sequence (DNA): TGTGCCAGCAGCGGGACCTGGGGAGGCAATCAGCCCCAGCATTTT.

This clonotype was picked up many times. This rearrangement joins TRBV27 to TRBJ2-7; D may be TRBD1 (6 bases). V lost 2 bases to trimming and J lost 0 bases, with 17 bases between them. Germline V lookup: CDR1 MNHEY, CDR2 SMNVEV (reference sequence). CDR3 length equals 17 residues. The CDR3 DNA reads TGTGCCAGCAGTTTAAGGCCCGGACAGCAGATCTCCTACGAGCAGTACTTC. This sequence encodes CASSLRPGQQISYEQYF.

The chain employs TRBV25-1 and TRBJ1-2; D might be TRBD1 (5 bases). Germline assignment: CDR1 MGHDK and CDR2 SYGVNS. Trimming left V 6 bases short and J 4 bases short, with 12 bases between. The CDR3 is 13 amino acids. CDR3 region: CASRRDSSYGYTF. In DNA form, the CDR3 reads TGTGCCAGCAGGAGAGACAGCTCCTATGGCTACACCTTC.

This clonotype was seen only a few times. The chain joins TRBV5-1 to TRBJ1-1, with 8 bases lining up with TRBD1. Germline lookup yields CDR1 SGHRS and CDR2 YFSETQ. The CDR3 length is 12 residues. J lost 11 bases, V lost 4 bases, and 7 bases had no gene match. The CDR3 here is CASSQSTGDAFF. DNA of the CDR3: TGCGCCAGCAGCCAATCGACAGGGGATGCTTTCTTT.

Ten or more counts support this clonotype. This sequence joins TRBV28 and TRBJ2-3; the D is unclear. The germline CDR1 and CDR2 sequences are MDHEN and SYDVKM. Trimming left V 4 bases short and J 2 bases short, with 13 bases between. There are 15 residues in the CDR3. This CDR3 reads CASSWARYITDTQYF. In nucleotides, the CDR3 is TGTGCCAGCAGTTGGGCCCGCTATATCACAGATACGCAGTATTTT.

The rearrangement uses TRBV4-2 and TRBJ1-1, with 7 positions matching TRBD1. The CDR3 is 15 residues long. Germline trimming cut 5 bases from V and 0 bases from J; bases unmatched to any gene: 6. The germline CDR1 and CDR2 sequences are LGHNA and YNFKEQ. CDR3 bases: TGTGCCAGCAGCGGAGGACAGGCAGTGAACACTGAAGCTTTCTTT. Translating gives CASSGGQAVNTEAFF.

This clonotype has more than one count but fewer than ten. The V and J genes are TRBV6-5 and TRBJ1-2; D is unresolved. The V end lost 5 bases, the J end lost 2 bases, and 18 bases lay between the germline ends. The CDR3 runs to 16 residues. In germline, CDR1 is MNHEY, CDR2 SVGAGI. Here the CDR3 reads CASSTRRRRGNYGYTF. The CDR3 DNA reads TGTGCCAGCAGTACCCGAAGGAGGAGAGGCAACTATGGCTACACCTTC.

This clonotype was picked up many times. The chain uses TRBV7-9 and TRBJ2-7, with TRBD1 identical over 12 bases. Germline CDR1 is SEHNR and CDR2 is FQNEAQ (reference sequence). The CDR3 runs to 14 residues. J lost 6 bases, V lost 6 bases, and 6 bases had no gene match. The CDR3 sequence is CASSPGTGGGEQYF. The DNA for the CDR3 is TGTGCCAGCAGTCCCGGGACAGGGGGCGGCGAGCAGTACTTC.

The rearrangement joins TRBV6-5 to TRBJ1-5; D unresolved. The CDR3 is 14 amino acids. Trimming took off 5 bases at V and 4 bases at J, with 12 bases between the two ends. Per the germline V gene, CDR1 is MNHEY and CDR2 is SVGAGI. Here the CDR3 reads CASSPNWENQPQHF. The CDR3 DNA reads as TGTGCCAGCAGTCCAAATTGGGAGAATCAGCCCCAGCATTTT.

V gene TRBV11-3 combines with J gene TRBJ1-2; TRBD1 might be the D (5 bases). Germline CDR1 SGHNT, CDR2 YENEEA. The CDR3 runs to 13 residues. Trimming took off 5 bases at V and 6 bases at J, with 13 bases between the two ends. In nucleotides, the CDR3 is TGTGCCAGCAGCGACATGGGACGTGATGGCTACACCTTC. This gives the protein CASSDMGRDGYTF. Full variable domain (missing parts from reference TRBV11-3 and TRBJ1-2): EAGVVQSPRYKIIEKKQPVAFWCNPISGHNTLYWYLQNLGQGPELLIRYENEEAVDDSQLPKDRFSAERLKGVDSTLKIQPAELGDSAVYLCASSDMGRDGYTFGSGTRLTVV.

This clonotype was picked up a small number of times. The CDR3 nucleotides read TGCGCCAGCAGCTTGGTGGGGACAGCCGCCTACGAGCAGTACTTC. The encoded protein is CASSLVGTAAYEQYF. The J gene is TRBJ2-7, the V gene TRBV5-1; TRBD1 aligns across 7 bases. The CDR3 length is 15 residues. V gave up 0 bases and J gave up 2 bases; unmatched junction bases: 5. Germline V gene lookup returns CDR1 SGHRS and CDR2 YFSETQ.

This clonotype came up many times. This chain links TRBV7-9 with TRBJ2-7; 8 bases match TRBD1. The CDR3 loop spans 14 amino acids. The ends lost 5 bases at V and 2 bases at J; junction bases unmatched: 5. CDR1 SEHNR and CDR2 FQNEAQ come from the germline V gene (reference sequence). The CDR3 sequence is CASSRTGIAYEQYV. The CDR3 nucleotides read TGTGCCAGCAGCCGGACAGGGATAGCCTACGAGCAGTACGTC.

In its sample, this clonotype was seen many times. This chain joins TRBV3-1 and TRBJ2-2, with no clear D. This CDR3 contains 13 residues. Germline CDR1 is LGHDT and CDR2 is YNNKEL (reference sequence). Trimming pared 5 bases from V and 7 bases from J, leaving 11 bases between. The CDR3 region is CASSAPLIGELFF. For the CDR3, the DNA is TGTGCCAGCAGCGCCCCATTGATCGGGGAGCTGTTTTTT.

A few counts support this clonotype. The chain is built from TRBV7-6 and TRBJ2-3; 11 nucleotides line up with TRBD1. Trimming at V came to 6 bases and at J to 4 bases, leaving 6 bases not matched to a gene. CDR1 SGHVS and CDR2 FNYEAQ come from the germline V gene. This CDR3 contains 15 residues. The DNA for the CDR3 is TGTGCCAGCAGTAAAACGGGACAGGGGGCAGATACGCAGTATTTT. It is translated as CASSKTGQGADTQYF.

The chain couples TRBV6-5 to TRBJ2-7; 10 bases map to TRBD1. The CDR3 covers 14 residues. Per germline, CDR1 MNHEY and CDR2 SVGAGI. Trimming cost V 5 bases and J 2 bases; bases outside gene matches: 3. The CDR3 protein is CASSRGQGAYEQYV. The CDR3 nucleotides read TGTGCCAGCAGTCGAGGACAGGGGGCCTACGAGCAGTACGTC.